Given below is one T cell receptor beta chain in context. Antigen unknown. Both 60 Vbeta primers and 13 Jbeta primers went into the PCR. TCRdb's copy holds only in-frame clones and misses some; the assay was immunoSEQ multiplex PCR. The sample lists under 200,000 clones, 9.5% to 15% occurring once. This sample stems from a study of cytomegalovirus exposure and HLA in healthy donors. Study outcomes and limitations: Most TCR sequences showed up rarely, but some public TCRs showed up in many donors. Reports indicated that the classifier achieved high specificity and sensitivity in diagnosing cytomegalovirus status. Researchers left out some V segments, among them TRBV6-2 and TRBV6-3, as indistinguishable. TCR beta V segments were, for the most part, productive about 87% or about 30% of the time in an earlier analysis.

The length of the CDR3 is 14 residues. The V gene's germline CDR1 is LNHDA and CDR2 SQIVND (reference sequence). Between the trimmed V and J ends, which lost 6 bases and 4 bases, there was a span of 10 bases. Source material: PBMCs. This clonotype was obtained from a man aged 45 to 65 in good health and CMV-seropositive. The chain links TRBV19 to TRBJ1-6; D call uncertain. The CDR3 reads CASSTGLYNSPLHF. The CDR3, as DNA: TGTGCCAGTAGCACGGGTCTTTATAATTCACCCCTCCACTTT.